Reported below is one TCR beta chain. Reverse transcription of 0.5 to 1 ug RNA was carried out with random hexamers. With immunoSEQ multiplex PCR, TCR beta CDR3 was amplified across 54 Vbeta and 13 Jbeta. TCRdb recomputed calls from the immunoSEQ multiplex PCR reads with MiXCR, one row per CDR3 protein. Of some 100,000 distinct CDR3 sequences in the sample, 80% to 95% were seen once. This sample stems from a study of CD8 T cells in Susac syndrome. The controls were healthy donors who were matched for age and sex. TEMRA cells were FACS-enriched, unlike CD8+ and CD4+ T cells, which were negatively isolated. V was clipped by 0 bases and J by 6 bases, with 14 bases between them. Germline CDR1 reads SGHDN; CDR2 reads FVKESK. The CDR3 spans 15 residues.

This TCR came from a human donor in good health. This chain uses TRBV14 with TRBJ1-2; D ambiguous. Sequenced: CD8+ T cells from PBMCs. CDR3 residues: CASSQDNRYHNGYTF. The CDR3 DNA reads TGTGCCAGCAGCCAAGATAACCGTTATCACAATGGCTACACCTTC. The full variable domain, with the rest looked up from reference TRBV14 and TRBJ1-2, is EAGVTQFPSHSVIEKGQTVTLRCDPISGHDNLYWYRRVMGKEIKFLLHFVKESKQDESGMPNNRFLAERTGGTYSTLKVQPAELEDSGVYFCASSQDNRYHNGYTFGSGTRLTVV.